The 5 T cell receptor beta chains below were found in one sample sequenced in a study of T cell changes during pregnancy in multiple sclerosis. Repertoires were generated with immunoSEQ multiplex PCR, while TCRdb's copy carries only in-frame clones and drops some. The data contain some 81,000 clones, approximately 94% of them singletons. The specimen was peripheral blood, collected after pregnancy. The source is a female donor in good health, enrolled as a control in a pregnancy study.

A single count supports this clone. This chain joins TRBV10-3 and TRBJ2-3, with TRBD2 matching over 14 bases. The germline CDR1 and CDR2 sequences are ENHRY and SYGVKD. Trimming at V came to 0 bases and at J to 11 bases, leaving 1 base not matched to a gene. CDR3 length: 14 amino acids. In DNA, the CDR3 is TGTGCCATCAGTGAGTCGGGACTAGCGGGGGAGCAGTATTTT. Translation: CAISESGLAGEQYF.

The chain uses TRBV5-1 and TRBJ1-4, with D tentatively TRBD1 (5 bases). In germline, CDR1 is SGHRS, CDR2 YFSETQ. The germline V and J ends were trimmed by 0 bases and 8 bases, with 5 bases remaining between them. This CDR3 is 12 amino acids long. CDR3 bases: TGCGCCAGCAGCTTGGACAGGGAAAAACTGTTTTTT. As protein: CASSLDREKLFF.

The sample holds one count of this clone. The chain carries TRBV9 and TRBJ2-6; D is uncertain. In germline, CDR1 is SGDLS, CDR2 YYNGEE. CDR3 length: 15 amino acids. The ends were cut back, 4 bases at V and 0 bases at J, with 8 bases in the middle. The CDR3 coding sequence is TGTGCCAGCAGCCAACAATACTCTGGGGCCAACGTCCTGACTTTC. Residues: CASSQQYSGANVLTF. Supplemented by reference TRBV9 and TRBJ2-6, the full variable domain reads DSGVTQTPKHLITATGQRVTLRCSPRSGDLSVYWYQQSLDQGLQFLIQYYNGEERAKGNILERFSAQQFPDLHSELNLSSLELGDSALYFCASSQQYSGANVLTFGAGSRLTVL.

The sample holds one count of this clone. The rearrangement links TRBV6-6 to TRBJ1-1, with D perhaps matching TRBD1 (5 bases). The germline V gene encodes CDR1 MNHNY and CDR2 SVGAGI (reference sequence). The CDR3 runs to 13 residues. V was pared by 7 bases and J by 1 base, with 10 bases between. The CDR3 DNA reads TGTGCCAGCATCGACGGACAGAACACTGAAGCTTTCTTT. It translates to CASIDGQNTEAFF.

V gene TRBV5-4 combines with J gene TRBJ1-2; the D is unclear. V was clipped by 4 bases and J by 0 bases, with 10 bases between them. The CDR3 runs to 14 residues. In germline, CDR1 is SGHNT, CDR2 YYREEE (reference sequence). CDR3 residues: CASSPEASNYGYTF. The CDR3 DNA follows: TGTGCCAGCAGCCCTGAGGCCTCTAACTATGGCTACACCTTC. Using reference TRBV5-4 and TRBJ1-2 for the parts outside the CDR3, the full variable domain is ETGVTQSPTHLIKTRGQQVTLRCSSQSGHNTVSWYQQALGQGPQFIFQYYREEENGRGNFPPRFSGLQFPNYSSELNVNALELDDSALYLCASSPEASNYGYTFGSGTRLTVV.